These 22 T cell receptor beta chains share one sample of origin, sequenced in a study of vaccination effects on CD4 cells after COVID-19. ViraFEST assay sequencing came after antigen-specific CD4+ T cells were expanded with viral peptide pools. Following culture for roughly 10 days, CD4+ T cells were isolated. All vaccine recipients tested negative for nucleocapsid antibodies and had never contracted SARS-CoV-2 infection. Produced via immunoSEQ multiplex PCR; TCRdb's table is partial and in-frame only. The sample records some 24,000 clones, roughly three quarters being singletons. Their specific antigens are unknown. The sequencing here drew on CD4+ T cells from PBMCs cultured with HCoV-NL63 spike peptides, taken before COVID-19 vaccination. These receptor sequences come from a human donor who received a COVID-19 vaccine.

J is TRBJ2-1 and V is TRBV3-1 (or the pseudogene TRBV3-2), with D perhaps being TRBD1 or TRBD2 (5 bases each). Germline loops: CDR1 LGHDT, CDR2 YNNKEL (reference sequence). The CDR3 contains 10 residues. V lost 8 bases to trimming and J lost 15 bases, with 14 bases between them. CDR3 loop: CASGDPRPFF. CDR3 DNA sequence: TGTGCCAGCGGGGACCCCAGACCGTTCTTC.

This clone was seen only a few times. J is TRBJ1-3 and V is TRBV30; D is uncertain. This CDR3 has 15 residues. The ends were cut back, 0 bases at V and 0 bases at J, with 9 bases in the middle. Germline loops: CDR1 GTSNPN, CDR2 SVGIG (reference sequence). CDR3 amino acids: CAWSVSRSSGNTIYF. The CDR3 coding sequence is TGTGCCTGGAGTGTCTCTAGGAGCTCTGGAAACACCATATATTTT. The variable domain in full, completed from reference TRBV30 and TRBJ1-3, reads SQTIHQWPATLVQPVGSPLSLECTVEGTSNPNLYWYRQAAGRGLQLLFYSVGIGQISSEVPQNLSASRPQDRQFILSSKKLLLSDSGFYLCAWSVSRSSGNTIYFGEGSWLTVV.

This sequence joins TRBV7-6 and TRBJ1-5, with 8 bases lining up with TRBD1. Germline lookup yields CDR1 SGHVS and CDR2 FNYEAQ. V gave up 1 base and J gave up 6 bases; unmatched junction bases: 8. The CDR3 length is 16 residues. The CDR3 spells CASSLGRSGGGQPQHF. CDR3 DNA: TGTGCCAGCAGCTTAGGACGCTCAGGGGGCGGTCAGCCCCAGCATTTT.

This clone was detected only a few times. The rearrangement uses TRBV4-1 and TRBJ1-2, with TRBD1 identical over 10 bases. V lost 1 base and J lost 6; bases outside the gene matches: 5. Germline CDR1 reads MGHRA; CDR2 reads YSYEKL. This CDR3 has 15 residues. Written as DNA, the CDR3 is TGCGCCAGCAGCCAAGCCCGACAGGGGGCCAATGGCTACACCTTC. Encoded protein: CASSQARQGANGYTF.

The rearrangement joins TRBV4-1 to TRBJ2-5; 8 nucleotides line up with TRBD2. J lost 4 bases, V lost 1 base, and 5 bases had no gene match. CDR1 and CDR2 (germline): MGHRA, YSYEKL. The CDR3 runs to 15 residues. DNA for the CDR3: TGCGCCAGCAGCCAAGGGGATAGCGGGGCAGAGACCCAGTACTTC. This codes for CASSQGDSGAETQYF.

This clone appeared a single time. J is TRBJ1-5 and V is TRBV7-2; 7 nucleotides align to TRBD1. J lost 4 bases, V lost 2 bases, and 8 bases had no gene match. Per germline, CDR1 SGHTA and CDR2 FQGNSA. The CDR3 contains 16 residues. In DNA, the CDR3 is TGTGCCAGCAGCTTAATGGGACAGAATACAAATCAGCCCCAGCATTTT. This encodes CASSLMGQNTNQPQHF.

This chain links TRBV12-3 or TRBV12-4 with TRBJ1-2, with D unclear. The CDR3 length is 13 residues. V lost 8 bases and J 4 bases, leaving 14 bases between the germline ends. CDR3 DNA sequence: TGTGCCAGCCTCTCTTCAAGACCCTATGGCTACACCTTC. Protein product: CASLSSRPYGYTF.

This chain joins TRBV6-5 and TRBJ1-4; D remains unclear. Germline V gene data show CDR1 as MNHEY and CDR2 as SVGAGI. Trimming stripped 8 bases from V and 7 bases from J, with 8 bases between. CDR3 length: 11 residues. The CDR3 DNA reads TGTGCCAGCCGGCAGTTTGAAAAACTGTTTTTT. Encoded protein: CASRQFEKLFF.

The chain combines TRBV25-1 with TRBJ1-2; TRBD1 might be the D (5 bases). V shed 3 bases and J shed 4 bases, with 18 bases lying between them. The CDR3 is 16 residues long. CDR1 is MGHDK and CDR2 is SYGVNS in the germline V gene. This CDR3 reads CASSEQGSGRTYGYTF. CDR3 sequence (DNA): TGTGCCAGCAGTGAGCAAGGATCGGGACGGACCTATGGCTACACCTTC.

The V gene is TRBV9, the J gene TRBJ2-5; 8 nucleotides line up with TRBD2. Per the germline V gene, CDR1 is SGDLS and CDR2 is YYNGEE. J gave up 5 bases and V 0 bases, and 18 bases lay outside the gene matches. The CDR3 is 19 residues long. CDR3 nucleotide sequence: TGTGCCAGCAGCGTAGAAGCTGGCGGGGGGCGCCTAGTCCGCGAGACCCAGTACTTC. This encodes CASSVEAGGGRLVRETQYF.

The genes are TRBV11-2 and TRBJ1-1, with D possibly being TRBD1 (5 bases). V shed 5 bases and J shed 1 base, with 14 bases lying between them. The CDR3 length is 15 residues. From germline, CDR1 is SGHAT and CDR2 FQNNGV. Written as DNA, the CDR3 is TGTGCCAGCAGCCACCCGGGACCAAAGAACACTGAAGCTTTCTTT. Translation: CASSHPGPKNTEAFF.

The chain employs TRBV14 and TRBJ2-5; maybe TRBD1 (6 bases). Looked up from germline, CDR1 is SGHDN and CDR2 is FVKESK. Trimming stripped 4 bases from V and 2 bases from J, with 20 bases between. The CDR3 sequence is 17 residues long. This CDR3 reads CASSPSLLDRFQETQYF. CDR3 bases: TGTGCCAGCAGCCCGTCCCTCCTTGACAGGTTTCAAGAGACCCAGTACTTC.

J is TRBJ2-3 and V is TRBV10-3, with D unclear. Germline CDR1 and CDR2: ENHRY and SYGVKD. Trimming left V 1 base short and J 0 bases short, with 14 bases between. This CDR3 contains 17 residues. The CDR3, as DNA: TGTGCCATCAGTGAGTTTTTGGGATCAACTAGCACAGATACGCAGTATTTT. It yields the protein CAISEFLGSTSTDTQYF.

The chain has TRBV10-3 and TRBJ2-5; D might be TRBD2 (5 bases). V shed 2 bases and J shed 6 bases, with 16 bases lying between them. Germline CDR1 ENHRY, CDR2 SYGVKD. The CDR3 runs 15 residues. CDR3 sequence: CAISEPSSRLQTQYF. The CDR3 nucleotides are TGTGCCATCAGTGAGCCGTCTAGCAGACTTCAGACCCAGTACTTC.

This sequence joins TRBV2 and TRBJ2-1; possible D gene TRBD1, 6 bases. The CDR3 loop spans 14 amino acids. CDR1 is SNHLY and CDR2 is FYNNEI in the germline V gene. The ends were cut back, 6 bases at V and 9 bases at J, with 18 bases in the middle. CDR3: CASSASRLGGEQFF. The DNA of the CDR3 is TGTGCCAGCAGCGCTAGTCGCCTAGGGGGTGAGCAGTTCTTC.

V gene TRBV7-2 combines with J gene TRBJ1-4, with unresolved D. The CDR3 runs to 14 residues. V gave up 2 bases and J gave up 5 bases, with 9 bases separating them. Germline CDR1 reads SGHTA; CDR2 reads FQGNSA. The CDR3 region is CASSLFGLNEKLFF. The CDR3 coding sequence is TGTGCCAGCAGCTTATTCGGCCTAAATGAAAAACTGTTTTTT.

CDR3 coding DNA: TGTGCCAGCAGTCACAGGGGAACGGGTGAAGCTTTCTTT. Protein sequence: CASSHRGTGEAFF. V and J are TRBV5-4 and TRBJ1-1; 7 positions agree with TRBD1. The CDR3 has 13 residues. CDR1 and CDR2 from the germline V gene are SGHNT and YYREEE (reference sequence). The trim removed 5 bases at V and 7 bases at J, leaving 8 bases unmatched.

The CDR3 region has the DNA TGTGCCAGCAGCCCCAGAGGGGGCAATGAAAAACTGTTTTTT. It translates to CASSPRGGNEKLFF. This chain connects TRBV7-9 to TRBJ1-4, with 7 bases matching TRBD1. The CDR3 consists of 14 residues. With V trimmed by 5 bases and J by 5 bases, 5 bases remained unmatched. Looked up from germline, CDR1 is SEHNR and CDR2 is FQNEAQ (reference sequence).

The chain combines TRBV5-1 with TRBJ2-3; D assignment may be TRBD1 or TRBD2 (6 bases each). This CDR3 is 16 amino acids long. Germline V lookup: CDR1 SGHRS, CDR2 YFSETQ. V was shortened by 4 bases and J by 1 base, with 16 bases between the two germline ends. The CDR3 region has the DNA TGCGCCAGCAGCACCCGGAGGGCAGGGGGCACAGATACGCAGTATTTT. Protein sequence: CASSTRRAGGTDTQYF.

The genes are TRBV7-9 and TRBJ1-4, with a weak D call TRBD1 (6 bases). The V and J ends lost 4 bases and 3 bases respectively, with 12 bases between them. The CDR3 contains 15 residues. Germline V gives CDR1 SEHNR, CDR2 FQNEAQ (reference sequence). CDR3 residues: CASSSYRVANEKLFF. Here the CDR3 DNA reads TGTGCCAGCAGCTCCTACAGGGTGGCTAATGAAAAACTGTTTTTT. Full variable domain (missing parts from reference TRBV7-9 and TRBJ1-4): DTGVSQNPRHKITKRGQNVTFRCDPISEHNRLYWYRQTLGQGPEFLTYFQNEAQLEKSRLLSDRFSAERPKGSFSTLEIQRTEQGDSAMYLCASSSYRVANEKLFFGSGTQLSVL.

The V and J genes are TRBV5-6 and TRBJ2-1, with 8 bases matching TRBD2. V shed 0 bases, J shed 3 bases, and the junction held 2 bases outside the gene matches. Germline V gene sequence: CDR1 SGHDT, CDR2 YYEEEE. There are 15 residues in the CDR3. CDR3 sequence: CASSLGLAGYNEQFF. The CDR3 bases are TGTGCCAGCAGCTTGGGGCTAGCGGGCTACAATGAGCAGTTCTTC.

The J gene is TRBJ2-2, the V gene TRBV11-3; 7 nucleotides agree with TRBD2. With V trimmed by 7 bases and J by 2 bases, 7 bases remained unmatched. Germline V CDR1 and CDR2: SGHNT, YENEEA. The CDR3 length is 15 residues. CDR3 loop: CASMSGRPNTGELFF. The CDR3 region has the DNA TGTGCCAGCATGTCCGGGAGGCCAAACACCGGGGAGCTGTTTTTT.